This T cell receptor beta chain was captured in a study of blood T cells in healthy people across ages. Study-level results: Leaving the PBMCs unsorted stopped any conclusive comparison of naive versus antigen-experienced cells. Older age went with lower TCR beta diversity per million T cells, in a roughly linear way.

Together with a sample-barcoded 5' primer, a J-beta primer mix was included in a second PCR lasting about 6 to 11 cycles. TCRdb used MiXCR to reprocess the 5' RACE reads, holding one entry per CDR3 protein. The sample has approximately 670,000 distinct CDR3 sequences, 40% to 45% seen once. Comments on this clonotype: What it recognizes is unknown.

The CDR3 contains 16 residues. Deletions cut 11 bases from V and 0 bases from J, with 23 bases between. The germline V gene encodes CDR1 MDHEN and CDR2 SYDVKM. What was sequenced was blood. This chain joins TRBV28 and TRBJ2-7, with a tentative D call TRBD1 (6 bases). The TCR was taken from an elderly man in good health. Written as DNA, the CDR3 is TGTGCCGCCCCCCCTCCCGGGACAAGTAGCTCCTACGAGCAGTACTTC. It translates to CAAPPPGTSSSYEQYF.